Sequencing of this T cell receptor beta chain was carried out in a study of shared clonotypes between healthy human individuals. Study overall: With ages of 18 to 49, the donors were two women and a few men. Per-donor plates numbered three CD4 naive, three CD4 memory, two CD8 naive and one CD8 memory. Findings of the study overall: Generally, estimated richness proved larger in naive subsets than it did in memory subsets.

With regard to this clone: Its cognate antigen is unknown.

Data came from immunoSEQ multiplex PCR; TCRdb stores just in-frame clones and leaves some out. The repertoire holds 550,000 to 750,000 clones, with nearly 97% as singletons. The CDR3 is 15 residues long. V dropped 5 bases and J dropped 4 bases, with 17 bases sitting between them. The V gene's germline CDR1 is SGHVS and CDR2 FNYEAQ. The naive CD8 fraction comprised CD45RO-negative cells positively selected for CCR7 and excluded terminally differentiated effector memory CD45RA+ cells. Sequences were obtained from naive CD8+ T cells sorted from blood. The gene calls are TRBV7-6 and TRBJ2-5; D is undetermined. This receptor was identified in a woman in her 30s in good health. DNA for the CDR3: TGTGCCAGCAGCCTCACAAAAGGACCACGAGAGACCCAGTACTTC. Its protein is CASSLTKGPRETQYF.